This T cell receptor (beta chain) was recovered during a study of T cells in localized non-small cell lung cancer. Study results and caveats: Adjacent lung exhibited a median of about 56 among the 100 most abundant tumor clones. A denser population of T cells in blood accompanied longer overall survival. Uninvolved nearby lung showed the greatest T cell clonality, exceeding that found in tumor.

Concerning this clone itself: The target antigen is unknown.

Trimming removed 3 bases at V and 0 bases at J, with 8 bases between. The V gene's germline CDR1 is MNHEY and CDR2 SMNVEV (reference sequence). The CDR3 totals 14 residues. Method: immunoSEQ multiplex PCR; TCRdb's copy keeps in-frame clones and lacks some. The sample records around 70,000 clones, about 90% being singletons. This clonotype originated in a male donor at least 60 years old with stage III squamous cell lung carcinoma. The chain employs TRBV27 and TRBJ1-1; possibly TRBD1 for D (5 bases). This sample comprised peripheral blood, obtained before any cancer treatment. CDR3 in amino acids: CASSLWGMNTEAFF. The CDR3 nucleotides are TGTGCCAGCAGTTTGTGGGGCATGAACACTGAAGCTTTCTTT.